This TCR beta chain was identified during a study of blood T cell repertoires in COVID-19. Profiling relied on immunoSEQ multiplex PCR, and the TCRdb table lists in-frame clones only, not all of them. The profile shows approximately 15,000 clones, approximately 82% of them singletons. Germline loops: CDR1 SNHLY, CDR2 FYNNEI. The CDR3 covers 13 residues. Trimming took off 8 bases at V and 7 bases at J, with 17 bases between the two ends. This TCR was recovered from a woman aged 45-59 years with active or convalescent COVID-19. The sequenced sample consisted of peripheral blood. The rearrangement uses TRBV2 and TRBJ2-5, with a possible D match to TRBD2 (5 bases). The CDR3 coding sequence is TGTGCCAGCGAGGGCGCTGGACCGGGGACCCAGTACTTC. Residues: CASEGAGPGTQYF.